Reported below is one T cell receptor beta chain. This clonotype came up a few times. There is no known antigen for this receptor. No much larger clonotype is one base removed from it; base qualities were not supplied. The time point label, as the study defines it: persistent/refractory GD, antithyroid drugs over 5 years with positive TRAb. For both TCR sequencing and RNA sequencing, RNA was extracted from PBMCs in TRIzol. The diagnosis of Graves' disease was made according to American Thyroid Association guidelines. The patients came from an endocrinology department in Xi'an, China. Each patient gave approximately 9.7 milliliters of peripheral blood, collected in an EDTA anticoagulant tube. Ficoll Paque Plus density gradient separation was used to isolate PBMCs, and no further T cell sorting was performed. An Agilent 2100 Bioanalyzer and agarose gel were used to assess RNA quality, and a NanoDrop 2000 was used to measure RNA concentration.

The germline ends are 15 bases apart after V is trimmed by 6 bases and J by 0 bases. The CDR3 runs 17 residues from the cysteine to the phenylalanine. Just the 51-base CDR3 DNA is kept, in frame starting at base 1. The germline V gene supplies CDR1 SNHLY and CDR2 FYNNEI. The library was built by means of multiplex PCR. Sequencing was carried out with an Illumina HiSeq 4000. To build TCR beta libraries, CDR3 regions were amplified by Arm-PCR using iRepertoire HTBI primers. Before sequencing, the PCR products underwent gel purification. Per the source publication's procedure: Across samples, approximately 68 TRBV and approximately 15 TRBJ segments were identified and used for gene usage analysis of CDR3 amino acid clonotypes. Filtered high-quality paired reads were merged into contigs using COPE and FqMerger. BLAST was used to align contigs to the IMGT TRBV, TRBD and TRBJ reference genes, and CDR3 was defined following IMGT. Any clonotype with a frequency above 0.1% was classified as a highly expanded clone. Shannon entropy was used to measure repertoire diversity, and the Gini coefficient was used to measure V-J evenness. Clonotypes shared by more than one individual were considered public. Through fastp at Q25 and MiXCR, TCRdb rebuilt clones from the public reads, retaining in-frame beta chains. Each CDR3 protein appears once, grouped with its most common genes and DNA. The V and J calls here are based on TCRdb, not the publication. For this sample there are some 340,000 distinct CDR3 sequences; roughly 24% appear just once. Around a quarter of the sample is held by the ten biggest clonotypes.

The source of the sample is a study of regulatory T cells in long-lasting Graves disease (dated by TCRdb to 2020 to 2023). Background for the entire study: To count as having persistent Graves' disease, a patient had to have received antithyroid drug treatment for over 5 years with TSH receptor autoantibodies remaining persistently positive. A total of around 35 samples underwent TCR sequencing: some 13 from persistent and roughly 20 from newly diagnosed Graves' disease patients. Peripheral blood TCR sequencing and RNA sequencing compared persistent Graves' disease patients with newly diagnosed Graves' disease patients. The study was conducted in China and was registered as a clinical trial. Antithyroid drugs had been taken for 8.5 to 11 years on average by persistent Graves' disease patients in the clinical cohort. General conclusions and limits of the study: Persistent disease showed preferential use of TRBV28, TRBJ1-2 and TRBJ2-5, whereas newly diagnosed disease favored TRBV20-1 and TRBJ2-1. Compared with newly diagnosed patients, persistent Graves' disease patients had lower TCR Shannon entropy and fewer highly expanded clones, which suggests clonal expansion. The study examined only peripheral blood because the primary lesion, thyroid tissue, could not be accessed. The authors noted that the small sample size was a limitation that may lower accuracy. Persistent patients shared more public clonotypes among themselves (around 2,500) than newly diagnosed patients did (nearly 1,000). Only the TCR beta chain was sequenced and analyzed.

The rearranged segments are TRBV2 and TRBJ1-6; the D gene assignment is ambiguous. The sample here was peripheral blood mononuclear cells (PBMCs), taken when the disease was refractory, from a patient treated with antithyroid drugs. The TCR originated in a woman between 40 and 50 years old with Graves disease. Donor details come from another sample of the same person, matched by shared clones. The CDR3 is CASSQAREGSYNSPLHF. The sequence in DNA is TGTGCCAGCAGCCAAGCACGGGAAGGCTCCTATAATTCACCCCTCCACTTT.